This TCR beta chain was identified in a study of blood T cell repertoires in COVID-19 (dated by TCRdb to between 2020 and 2021). Study-level background: The collaborator samples originated in the United States, Italy and Spain and spanned the acute and convalescent phases of COVID-19. Sample metadata almost always included a de-identified subject ID, COVID-19 status, age in years and sex. The dataset comprised deeply sampled blood TCRbeta repertoires from subjects exposed to, actively infected with, or recovered from COVID-19. The prospective study material was composed of cDNA or gDNA derived from T cells, B-cell-depleted T cells, or PBMCs. HLA class I and class II types, where available, came from metadata supplied by the sample provider rather than from assay-based typing. The repertoires were made available in a free public database intended to serve as a resource for research on the immune response to SARS-CoV-2. Samples were obtained from the ongoing ImmuneRACE study (first 160 participants) and from over 1,000 subjects provided by 6 global collaborators. The study at large found these results: Clinical and demographic metadata were provided uncurated, with the amount varying by source and participant.

About this clone itself: The target of this receptor is not known. Base quality data are lacking; no much larger clone is found one base away.

TCRbeta CDR3 regions were amplified from genomic DNA using the immunoSEQ Assay, a bias-controlled multiplex PCR. Per the authors' processing: The number of nucleated cells in each sample was estimated from the amplification of reference gene primers within the assay. To quantify the absolute abundance of each unique TCRbeta CDR3 rearrangement, sequence reads were collapsed and filtered. For each sample, productive Simpson clonality was calculated as the square root of Simpson's diversity index over productive rearrangements. TCRdb obtained this table from immuneACCESS and retained in-frame rearrangements with V and J assigned. These tables miss some clones; where compared with another copy, unresolved V genes account for less than half of the shortfall, and the remainder is unexplained. V, J and clone size are taken as reported in that table, and D and trimming were inferred from the DNA itself. Across this sample there are about 410,000 clones, with about 91% seen only once. The top ten hold about 1.6% of the sample.

One collaborating source in Seattle enrolled patients during active infection and followed them longitudinally through the course of disease. Collaborating institutions collected whole blood in K2EDTA tubes following their own protocols. For TCRbeta analysis, collaborators shipped samples as frozen whole blood, isolated PBMCs, or DNA extracted from either of those sample types. Taken from the germline V gene, the CDR1 and CDR2 loops are SGHRS and YFSETQ. Including the terminal cysteine and phenylalanine, the CDR3 comprises 14 residues. CDR3 DNA only is kept here, 42 bases in frame from base 1. Trimming takes 4 bases off V and 6 bases off J; junction bases not matched to a gene: 10.

The chain joins TRBV5-1 to TRBJ2-7; the central 7 bases match TRBD2. The sequence was obtained from a woman aged 40 to 55 with COVID-19, enrolled during active disease. Sequenced input: peripheral blood. Here the CDR3 is given as CASSIGGGPSEQYF. The nucleotides read TGCGCCAGCAGCATCGGGGGAGGGCCCAGCGAGCAGTACTTC.